What follows are 23 T cell receptor beta chains derived from one specimen sequenced in a study of ipilimumab plus nivolumab after autologous stem cell transplantation. The method was immunoSEQ multiplex PCR; TCRdb's version includes in-frame clones alone and lacks a portion of them. The data contain approximately 84,000 clones, over 80% of them singletons. Sequenced here: PBMCs, sampled in a trial of ipilimumab plus nivolumab as post-transplant consolidation. These receptors all come from a male donor with diffuse large B-cell lymphoma.

The chain recombines TRBV10-2 with TRBJ2-3; D is possibly TRBD1 or TRBD2 (8 bases each). The CDR3 loop spans 16 amino acids. Germline loops: CDR1 WSHSY, CDR2 SAAADI. V was cut by 7 bases and J by 2 bases, with 19 bases left in between. In DNA, the CDR3 is TGCGCCAGCATCGACAGGGGAGCGGGGGACACAGATACGCAGTATTTT. Translation: CASIDRGAGDTDTQYF.

In this sample, this clone turned up a few times. The V call is TRBV30, the J call TRBJ1-6; D is possibly TRBD1 (6 bases). Germline V gives CDR1 GTSNPN, CDR2 SVGIG (reference sequence). This CDR3 comprises 13 residues. Trimming stripped 4 bases from V and 7 bases from J, with 11 bases between. DNA of the CDR3: TGTGCCTGGAATCAGGGGTACAATTCACCCCTCCACTTT. Protein product: CAWNQGYNSPLHF.

The gene calls are TRBV7-2 and TRBJ2-5, with D perhaps matching TRBD1 or TRBD2 (5 bases each). Germline V gene lookup returns CDR1 SGHTA and CDR2 FQGNSA. V was shortened by 5 bases and J by 1 base, with 11 bases between the two germline ends. The CDR3 spans 14 residues. CDR3 sequence: CASSLGPSQETQYF. The CDR3 DNA follows: TGTGCCAGCAGCCTGGGACCGTCCCAAGAGACCCAGTACTTC.

The V and J genes are TRBV7-2 and TRBJ1-4; 7 nucleotides match TRBD1. In germline, CDR1 is SGHTA, CDR2 FQGNSA. The CDR3 consists of 15 residues. V shed 5 bases, J shed 8 bases, and the junction held 11 bases outside the gene matches. CDR3 nucleotides: TGTGCCAGCAGCCTACATGACAGGGTTGGGGAAAAACTGTTTTTT. Its translation is CASSLHDRVGEKLFF.

The chain recombines TRBV10-3 with TRBJ2-7; D possibly corresponds to TRBD1 (6 bases). The germline V and J ends were trimmed by 3 bases and 4 bases, with 16 bases remaining between them. Germline V gene data show CDR1 as ENHRY and CDR2 as SYGVKD. The CDR3 length is 15 residues. CDR3 loop: CAISEPGTHTYEQYF. Here the CDR3 DNA reads TGTGCCATCAGTGAACCCGGGACACATACTTACGAGCAGTACTTC.

The chain uses TRBV10-3 and TRBJ1-2, with D uncertain. CDR1 and CDR2 (germline): ENHRY, SYGVKD. The CDR3 loop spans 14 amino acids. Trimming removed 0 bases from V and 4 bases from J, with 9 bases in between. CDR3 region: CAISESGRTYGYTF. As DNA, the CDR3 is TGTGCCATCAGTGAGTCGGGCAGGACCTATGGCTACACCTTC.

The chain links TRBV5-8 to TRBJ2-1, with D perhaps assigned TRBD1 or TRBD2 (5 bases each). CDR1 is SGHTS and CDR2 is YDEGEE in the germline V gene. CDR3 length equals 14 residues. Deletions cut 4 bases from V and 6 bases from J, with 14 bases between. The CDR3 here is CASSIRPGGNEQFF. For the CDR3, the DNA is TGTGCCAGCAGCATAAGGCCTGGGGGCAATGAGCAGTTCTTC.

The rearrangement uses TRBV30 and TRBJ2-1; 10 positions agree with TRBD2. The V gene end was trimmed by 4 bases and the J gene end by 7 bases; junction bases not matched to a gene: 16. The CDR3 runs to 17 residues. Looked up from germline, CDR1 is GTSNPN and CDR2 is SVGIG (reference sequence). The CDR3 spells CAWTVPGLAFGDNEQFF. Here the CDR3 DNA reads TGTGCCTGGACTGTTCCGGGACTAGCGTTTGGGGATAATGAGCAGTTCTTC.

This clone was seen more than once but under ten times. This chain uses TRBV7-3 with TRBJ1-6; maybe TRBD1 (6 bases). Germline loops: CDR1 SGHTA, CDR2 FQGTGA. V was clipped by 5 bases and J by 8 bases, with 10 bases between them. The CDR3 is 13 amino acids. The CDR3 DNA is TGTGCCAGCAGCGTCCGACAGGATTCACCCCTCCACTTT. Translation gives CASSVRQDSPLHF.

This chain uses TRBV5-4 with TRBJ1-6, with D maybe TRBD1 (6 bases). The germline gives CDR1 SGHNT, CDR2 YYREEE (reference sequence). CDR3 length: 14 amino acids. Trimming left V 4 bases short and J 4 bases short, with 9 bases between. CDR3 protein: CASSPGTYNSPLHF. For the CDR3, the DNA is TGTGCCAGCAGCCCAGGGACATATAATTCACCCCTCCACTTT.

This clone was detected once. J is TRBJ1-5 and V is TRBV2, with D unclear. Germline values: CDR1 SNHLY, CDR2 FYNNEI. Trimming shortened V by 7 bases and J by 0 bases, and 10 bases separated the two germline ends. CDR3 length: 14 residues. The CDR3 spells CASNGLDSNQPQHF. Written as DNA, the CDR3 is TGTGCCAGCAACGGATTGGATAGCAATCAGCCCCAGCATTTT.

J is TRBJ2-7 and V is TRBV28; 8 bases align to TRBD1. V was clipped by 2 bases and J by 3 bases; unmatched bases: 3. CDR1 is MDHEN and CDR2 is SYDVKM in the germline V gene. The CDR3 consists of 14 residues. The CDR3 region is CASSLPGQDYEQYF. The CDR3 bases are TGTGCCAGCAGTTTACCGGGACAGGACTACGAGCAGTACTTC. Full variable domain (missing parts from reference TRBV28 and TRBJ2-7): DVKVTQSSRYLVKRTGEKVFLECVQDMDHENMFWYRQDPGLGLRLIYFSYDVKMKEKGDIPEGYSVSREKKERFSLILESASTNQTSMYLCASSLPGQDYEQYFGPGTRLTVT.

The CDR3 sequence is CATRQITGTGTRANEKLFF. Here the CDR3 DNA reads TGTGCCACCAGGCAAATTACCGGGACAGGGACGAGAGCTAATGAAAAACTGTTTTTT. The chain joins TRBV15 to TRBJ1-4; 9 bases line up with TRBD1. Germline CDR1 is LNHNV and CDR2 is YYDKDF (reference sequence). J was trimmed by 3 bases and V by 6 bases; bases with no gene match: 17. CDR3 size: 19 residues.

This clone was detected only once. The chain carries TRBV10-1 and TRBJ1-1, with D uncertain. The CDR3 length is 13 residues. Germline CDR1 and CDR2: WNHNN and SYGVQD (reference sequence). The V gene lost 10 bases and the J gene lost 4 bases, with 16 bases spanning the gap. The chain's CDR3 is CATRPYVGTEAFF. The CDR3, as DNA: TGCGCCACTCGACCGTATGTCGGCACTGAAGCTTTCTTT.

The chain is built from TRBV7-2 and TRBJ2-7, with 11 bases that match TRBD1. The CDR3 is 15 amino acids. The trim removed 2 bases at V and 4 bases at J, leaving 4 bases unmatched. CDR1 SGHTA and CDR2 FQGNSA come from the germline V gene. CDR3 in DNA: TGTGCCAGCAGCTTATGGGGGACAGGGGGGTACGAGCAGTACTTC. Translating it yields CASSLWGTGGYEQYF.

The V gene is TRBV28, the J gene TRBJ2-7; 10 nucleotides align to TRBD1. With 8 bases clipped from V and 4 bases from J, the junction kept 8 bases outside the gene matches. The CDR3 extends over 14 amino acids. The germline CDR1 and CDR2 sequences are MDHEN and SYDVKM. The CDR3 nucleotides are TGTGCCAGCTGGACTCGGGACAGGGGTTACGAGCAGTACTTC. This codes for CASWTRDRGYEQYF.

V usage is TRBV6-1 and J usage is TRBJ2-5, with D hard to call. The CDR3 totals 12 residues. The V end was cut by 7 bases, the J end by 11 bases, with 17 bases between. Germline V lookup: CDR1 MNHNS, CDR2 SASEGT. DNA for the CDR3: TGTGCCAGCACCCCCCCAGGACGAGAGCAGTACTTC. Its translation is CASTPPGREQYF.

The count of this clone is one. This sequence joins TRBV6-1 and TRBJ2-7; maybe TRBD1 (6 bases). Per germline, CDR1 MNHNS and CDR2 SASEGT. The CDR3 runs 15 residues. Deletions cut 6 bases from V and 2 bases from J, with 17 bases between. The CDR3 sequence is CASRGAQGWTYEQYF. The CDR3 DNA reads as TGTGCCAGCAGGGGGGCACAGGGATGGACCTACGAGCAGTACTTC.

The chain combines TRBV10-1 with TRBJ2-3; D ambiguous. Deletions cut 6 bases from V and 0 bases from J, with 7 bases between. The germline V gene has CDR1 WNHNN and CDR2 SYGVQD (reference sequence). The CDR3 sequence is 13 residues long. This CDR3 is CASSRDSTDTQYF. The CDR3 DNA is TGCGCCAGCAGCAGAGATAGCACAGATACGCAGTATTTT.

This rearrangement joins TRBV14 to TRBJ1-4; D may be TRBD1 (5 bases). This CDR3 is 13 amino acids long. The V end was cut by 1 base, the J end by 8 bases, with 8 bases between. Germline V gene lookup returns CDR1 SGHDN and CDR2 FVKESK. CDR3: CASSQAQGEKLFF. The CDR3 DNA follows: TGTGCCAGCAGCCAAGCCCAGGGCGAAAAACTGTTTTTT.

This rearrangement joins TRBV4-3 to TRBJ1-6, with 9 positions matching TRBD1. This CDR3 spans 17 amino acids. Germline V lookup: CDR1 LGHNA, CDR2 YSLEER. V trimming: 4 bases; J trimming: 6 bases; junction bases outside the gene matches: 10. The CDR3 DNA reads as TGCGCCAGCAGCCGATCGGGACAGGGAGGGGGTAATTCACCCCTCCACTTT. Translation gives CASSRSGQGGGNSPLHF.

The J gene is TRBJ2-2, the V gene TRBV4-3; the D is unclear. The V end lost 1 base, the J end lost 3 bases, and 12 bases lay between the germline ends. Per germline, CDR1 LGHNA and CDR2 YSLEER. The CDR3 spans 16 residues. CDR3 amino acids: CASSQVPREDTGELFF. In DNA form, the CDR3 reads TGCGCCAGCAGCCAAGTTCCCAGAGAAGACACCGGGGAGCTGTTTTTT.

J is TRBJ1-1 and V is TRBV5-1; D is uncertain. This CDR3 has 14 amino acids. Trimming left V 4 bases short and J 0 bases short, with 10 bases between. The germline CDR1 and CDR2 sequences are SGHRS and YFSETQ. CDR3 bases: TGCGCCAGCAGCCCCGGCCGGATGAACACTGAAGCTTTCTTT. This codes for CASSPGRMNTEAFF.